This T cell receptor beta chain is from a study of OX40 agonist ivuxolimab in advanced cancers. Study details: Eligibility rules accepted prior anti-PD-1, anti-PD-L1 or anti-CTLA-4 therapy, and over 30% had some.

The germline V gene has CDR1 SQVTM and CDR2 ANQGSEA. The CDR3 runs to 12 residues. The germline V and J ends were trimmed by 7 bases and 4 bases, with 11 bases remaining between them. General study points: Some nonresponders also had low normalized T-cell clonal expansion. Dosing at 0.1 to 3.0 mg/kg was accompanied by clonal expansion of CD4+ and CD8+ blood T cells by week 6. CD4+ T cells averaged fewer expanded clones than CD8+ T cells.

Remarks on this clone: Its antigen is unknown.

The data were produced by immunoSEQ multiplex PCR, yet TCRdb's version contains in-frame clones alone and is incomplete. Here the sample spans approximately 31,000 clones, roughly 90% being singletons. The specimen comprised CD4+ or CD8+ T cells sorted from blood, sampled in a trial of the OX40 agonist ivuxolimab. The V call is TRBV29-1, the J call TRBJ2-1; no definite D call. This TCR came from an adult with an advanced solid tumor such as melanoma, head and neck, liver or kidney cancer. CDR3 sequence: CSAHPRYNEQFF. In DNA form, the CDR3 reads TGCAGCGCCCACCCTAGGTACAATGAGCAGTTCTTC.